This T cell receptor beta chain appears in the sequencing data of a study of T cells in Graves' hyperthyroidism and ophthalmopathy (dated by TCRdb to between 2017 and 2020). Turning to the overall study: Peripheral blood was collected at initial diagnosis, before any treatment. In addition, the study compared T-cell repertoires in thyroid tissue and in blood from about six Graves' hyperthyroidism patients. After blood sampling, hyperthyroidism patients were treated with methimazole at a starting dose of 30 mg daily, and ophthalmopathy patients were treated with high-dose intravenous methylprednisolone. TCR V-J signatures able to tell the groups apart were searched for in a discovery cohort of approximately 95 patients, of whom more than 40 had Graves' ophthalmopathy and about 60 had stable Graves' hyperthyroidism. For training and testing, the approximately 92 patients in the discovery cohort were randomly divided in a 7:3 ratio. The paper describes TCR Vbeta CDR3 sequencing of some 130 peripheral blood samples, made up of approximately 40 ophthalmopathy patients, approximately 73 hyperthyroidism patients and 17 progressor patients. Prospective prediction of ophthalmopathy was tested in an independent validation cohort of approximately 18 hyperthyroidism patients and around 16 patients who later progressed to ophthalmopathy. General conclusions and limits of the study: In validation, the model predicted progression to ophthalmopathy with 65% to 71% sensitivity and roughly 75% specificity, a median of roughly seven months before onset. A model built on a 13 V-J signature distinguished ophthalmopathy from stable hyperthyroidism, reaching 87.88% sensitivity and 81% to 83% specificity in cross-validation and 80%/75% in testing. No statistical method was used to fix the sample size in advance, and group allocation was not hidden from the investigators. Most expanded thyroid clonotypes (frequency above 0.001) were also found in blood, which suggests that blood repertoires may mirror thyroid immune responses.

The TCR beta CDR3 regions were amplified from RNA transcripts. A first-round RT-PCR of the TCR CDR3 used the HTBI primer set with the Qiagen OneStep RT-PCR kit. A second multiplex PCR round built the libraries, followed by size selection and purification. Sequencing of the libraries was done on an Illumina HiSeq2000 using paired-end 100 bp reads. In the original analysis: Raw data were processed with SOAPnuke, discarding reads with adapters, uncalled bases, mean Phred below 15, or no exact constant-primer or identifier match. COPE v1.2.5 was used to merge the high-quality paired reads, and each unique nucleotide sequence was defined as a clonotype. MiTCR v1.1 was used to align clonotypes to the IMGT TRBV, TRBD and TRBJ reference segments. Analysis was restricted to V-J combinations with a frequency above 0.0001, which covered approximately 99% of repertoires. A TCS score was defined as the ratio between F50 (clonal expansion) and ExV (chaos), using BLOSUM62-based TCRdist between CDR3 peptides within each V-J. Welch's t-statistics and random forest reduced 450 to 600 V-J features to 10 to 15, which were used in a naive Bayes classifier (R e1071). Using fastp trimming at Q25 and MiXCR clonotype assembly, TCRdb reanalyzed the public sequencing data and kept in-frame beta chains. Every distinct CDR3 protein forms one entry, paired with its most common genes and DNA. These V and J calls are TCRdb output, not the study's own analysis. This sample gives hundreds of thousands of distinct CDR3 sequences in total; approximately 16% of them show up just once. In total, the top ten clones hold around 3.3% of the sample.

This clonotype was seen repeatedly, ten times or more. No antigen is known for it. No base-level quality is on record; no much larger clone is a single base apart. Ophthalmopathy patients had moderately to severely active disease, Clinical Activity Score of at least 3, NOSPECS grade of at least 4, and duration under 3 months. Any patient with an uncontrolled infection, another autoimmune disease, pregnancy or lactation was excluded. Clinical symptoms, serum thyroxine and TRAb, thyroid ultrasound, and orbital computed tomography formed the basis for the diagnoses. Ficoll-Paque density gradient centrifugation was used to isolate PBMCs from 10 ml of fresh peripheral blood. Total RNA was extracted with Trizol reagent, and quality was checked on an Agilent 2100 Bioanalyzer. The sequence derives from a middle-aged woman with Graves' ophthalmopathy. What was sequenced was blood.

DNA sequence: TGTGCCAGCAGTTTTGGTCCTTTTCGGGCAGGGGGCTTCCAAGAGACCCAGTACTTC. Translated, this gives CASSFGPFRAGGFQETQYF. The chain is made from TRBV28 and TRBJ2-5, and TRBD1 aligns with 8 junction nucleotides. From a lookup of the germline V gene, CDR1 and CDR2 are MDHEN and SYDVKM. From its cysteine to its phenylalanine, the CDR3 spans 19 amino acids. CDR3 DNA is the only sequence kept; it has 57 bases, read in frame from the first base. The germline V and J ends show losses of 3 bases and 1 base respectively, and no gene match explains 16 bases of the junction.